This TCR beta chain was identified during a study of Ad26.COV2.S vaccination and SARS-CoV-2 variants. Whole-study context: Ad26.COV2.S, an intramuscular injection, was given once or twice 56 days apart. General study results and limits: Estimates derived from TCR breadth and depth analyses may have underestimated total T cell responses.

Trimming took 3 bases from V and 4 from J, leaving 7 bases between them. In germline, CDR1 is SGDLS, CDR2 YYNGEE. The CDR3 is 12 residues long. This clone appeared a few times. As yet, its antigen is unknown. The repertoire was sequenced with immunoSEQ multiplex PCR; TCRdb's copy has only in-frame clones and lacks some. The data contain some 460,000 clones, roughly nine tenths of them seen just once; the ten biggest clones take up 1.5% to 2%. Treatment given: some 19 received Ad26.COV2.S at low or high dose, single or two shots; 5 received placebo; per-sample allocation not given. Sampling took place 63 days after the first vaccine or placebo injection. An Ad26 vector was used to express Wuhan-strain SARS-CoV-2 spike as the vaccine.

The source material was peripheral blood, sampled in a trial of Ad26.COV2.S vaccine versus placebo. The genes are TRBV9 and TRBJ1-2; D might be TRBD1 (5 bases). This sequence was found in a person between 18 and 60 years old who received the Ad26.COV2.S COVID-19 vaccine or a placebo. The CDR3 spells CASSGQIYGYTF. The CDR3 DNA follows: TGTGCCAGCAGCGGACAGATCTATGGCTACACCTTC.